The source of this TCR beta chain is a study of blood T cell repertoires in COVID-19. Study as a whole: Spain, Italy and the United States supplied samples that represented acute and convalescent COVID-19. PBMCs, B-cell-depleted T cells, or T cells provided the cDNA or gDNA that made up the material.

The CDR3 consists of 13 residues. Trimming stripped 2 bases from V and 5 bases from J, with 6 bases between. Germline lookup yields CDR1 SGHTA and CDR2 FQGNSA. The authors' processing: Using reference gene primer amplification, nucleated cell counts were estimated. Assay: immunoSEQ multiplex PCR; the TCRdb copy retains only in-frame clones and omits some. That table gives V, J and clone size, and the DNA gave D and trimming. The sample contains some 120,000 clones, about 88% of which appear only once. The V call is TRBV7-2, the J call TRBJ2-2; D perhaps matches TRBD1 (6 bases). The origin of this receptor is a woman of 80 years or more with acute or convalescent COVID-19. Sequencing was performed on peripheral blood. The CDR3 sequence: CASSLTGTGELFF. The CDR3 DNA is TGTGCCAGCAGCTTAACAGGGACCGGGGAGCTGTTTTTT. The full variable domain, its missing parts supplied by reference TRBV7-2 and TRBJ2-2, is GAGVSQSPSNKVTEKGKDVELRCDPISGHTALYWYRQSLGQGLEFLIYFQGNSAPDKSGLPSDRFSAERTGGSVSTLTIQRTQQEDSAVYLCASSLTGTGELFFGEGSRLTVL.